Presented here are 20 T cell receptor beta chains from one specimen sequenced in a study of regulatory T cells in long-lasting Graves disease. Sequencing libraries for TCR beta were prepared with iRepertoire HTBI primers and Arm-PCR of CDR3 regions. Each CDR3 protein is one row after TCRdb ran MiXCR on the multiplex PCR reads. This sample has fewer than 400,000 distinct CDR3 sequences, with about a sixth found just once. Time point in this sample: newly diagnosed GD, antithyroid drugs for less than 3 months. PBMCs were the source of the RNA used for TCR sequencing. This sample comprised peripheral blood mononuclear cells (PBMCs), obtained at new diagnosis, from a patient treated with antithyroid drugs. Source of these receptors: a female donor with Graves disease.

A remark on this clonotype: Germline and junction disagree at one end, which may indicate a read error. CDR3 in amino acids: CSASGGLSYGQYF. In nucleotides, the CDR3 is TGCAGTGCTAGCGGGGGCCTCTCCTACGGGCAGTACTTC. The chain has TRBV20-1 and TRBJ2-7; D tentatively reads TRBD1 or TRBD2 (6 bases each). From germline, CDR1 is DFQATT and CDR2 SNEGSKA (reference sequence). The length of the CDR3 is 13 residues.

This clonotype occurred many times. This CDR3 reads CASSPGIAGNTGELFF. Here the CDR3 DNA reads TGTGCCAGCAGCCCGGGGATAGCGGGAAACACCGGGGAGCTGTTTTTT. The chain recombines TRBV11-3 with TRBJ2-2, with 8 bases fitting TRBD2. V shed 5 bases and J 2 bases; nucleotides not matched to a gene: 7. Germline values: CDR1 SGHNT, CDR2 YENEEA. This CDR3 has 16 amino acids.

This clonotype was seen at least ten times. The genes are TRBV28 and TRBJ2-1; D unclear. CDR3 length equals 15 residues. The V and J ends lost 4 bases and 0 bases respectively, with 10 bases between them. Germline V gives CDR1 MDHEN, CDR2 SYDVKM. The CDR3 spells CASSSYWSSYNEQFF. CDR3 bases: TGTGCCAGCAGTTCGTACTGGAGCTCCTACAATGAGCAGTTCTTC.

Of note for this clonotype: Since a far larger clone is one base different, this is likely a read error. The chain is built from TRBV28 and TRBJ1-2; no clear D. The CDR3 has 12 amino acids. The germline CDR1 and CDR2 sequences are MDHEN and SYDVKM. This CDR3 reads CVSIDTMGGYTF. In DNA, the CDR3 is TGTGTCAGCATCGACACGATGGGAGGCTACACCTTC.

This clonotype was recorded many times. The chain is built from TRBV7-9 and TRBJ2-5; a possible D gene is TRBD2 (5 bases). This CDR3 has 15 residues. CDR1 is SEHNR and CDR2 is FQNEAQ in the germline V gene (reference sequence). Trimming took off 6 bases at V and 2 bases at J, with 16 bases between the two ends. CDR3 sequence reads: CASRQWETEQETQYF. The CDR3, as DNA: TGTGCCAGCAGGCAGTGGGAGACCGAACAAGAGACCCAGTACTTC.

This clonotype has at least ten counts. This chain connects TRBV11-2 to TRBJ2-7, with TRBD2 identical over 7 bases. Germline V gives CDR1 SGHAT, CDR2 FQNNGV. The CDR3 loop spans 14 amino acids. After removal of 5 bases from V and 1 base from J, the junction contained 5 bases not matched to a gene. CDR3 in amino acids: CASSGTAGSYEQYF. CDR3 coding DNA: TGTGCCAGCAGCGGAACAGCGGGATCCTACGAGCAGTACTTC.

The chain links TRBV27 to TRBJ2-7, with 10 bases lining up with TRBD2. V shed 8 bases and J 2 bases; nucleotides not matched to a gene: 9. CDR1 and CDR2 (germline): MNHEY, SMNVEV (reference sequence). The CDR3 spans 15 residues. The CDR3, as DNA: TGTGCCAGCGCTGGGGAAGCGGGAGGGCCCTACGAGCAGTACTTC. It specifies CASAGEAGGPYEQYF.

This clonotype was picked up many times. The chain recombines TRBV7-8 with TRBJ2-3; 8 bases fit TRBD1. V lost 1 base, J lost 4 bases, and 10 bases stayed unmatched. Germline CDR1 SGHVS, CDR2 FQNEAQ. The CDR3 runs to 17 residues. The CDR3 DNA follows: TGTGCCAGCAGCTTAGGGTCAGGGGGCGATTTCCCAGATACGCAGTATTTT. It specifies CASSLGSGGDFPDTQYF.

This clonotype has just a few counts. V is TRBV5-4 and J is TRBJ2-5, with D tentatively TRBD2 (6 bases). CDR3 size: 13 residues. The germline V gene has CDR1 SGHNT and CDR2 YYREEE (reference sequence). V dropped 4 bases and J dropped 5 bases, with 12 bases sitting between them. The CDR3 sequence: CASSPPAGETQYF. The CDR3 DNA reads TGTGCCAGCAGCCCCCCGGCGGGGGAGACCCAGTACTTC.

The sample holds many counts of this clonotype. V gene TRBV19 combines with J gene TRBJ1-5, with D possibly TRBD1 on 6 matching bases. Per the germline V gene, CDR1 is LNHDA and CDR2 is SQIVND (reference sequence). V shed 3 bases and J shed 0 bases, with 15 bases lying between them. The length of the CDR3 is 17 residues. CDR3 bases: TGTGCCAGTAGTATTCTAAGGGACATCTATAGCAATCAGCCCCAGCATTTT. Amino acid sequence: CASSILRDIYSNQPQHF.

This clonotype was seen at least ten times. This rearrangement joins TRBV18 to TRBJ2-7; no firm D call. This CDR3 has 16 residues. Looked up from germline, CDR1 is KGHSH and CDR2 is LQKENI. Trimming removed 3 bases at V and 0 bases at J, with 15 bases between. The CDR3 here is CASSPGAGPSSYEQYF. CDR3 coding DNA: TGTGCCAGCTCACCCGGCGCAGGCCCGAGCTCCTACGAGCAGTACTTC.

There are many counts of this clonotype. The germline gene is not matched at one end of the junction; a read error may be the cause. This chain joins TRBV28 and TRBJ2-7, with TRBD2 matching over 8 bases. The CDR3 is made up of 13 amino acids. CDR1 MDHEN and CDR2 SYDVKM come from the germline V gene. The CDR3 loop reads CASSSGLAPLEHF. In DNA form, the CDR3 reads TGTGCCAGCAGTAGCGGACTAGCTCCACTCGAGCACTTC.

This chain uses TRBV24-1 with TRBJ2-5; the D gene is possibly TRBD1 (6 bases). Looked up from germline, CDR1 is KGHDR and CDR2 is SFDVKD. The CDR3 loop spans 14 amino acids. The V end lost 3 bases, the J end lost 2 bases, and 9 bases lay between the germline ends. The CDR3 spells CATSDPQGQETQYF. The CDR3 DNA follows: TGTGCCACCAGTGATCCACAGGGTCAAGAGACCCAGTACTTC.

This clonotype was recorded at least ten times. In DNA, the CDR3 is TGCAGTGCTCCCCGACTGGACAGGGGGGGTGATGGCTACACCTTC. This encodes CSAPRLDRGGDGYTF. The chain has TRBV20-1 and TRBJ1-2; 10 nucleotides agree with TRBD1. The germline gives CDR1 DFQATT, CDR2 SNEGSKA (reference sequence). The CDR3 is made up of 15 amino acids. V lost 5 bases to trimming and J lost 6 bases; unmatched junction nucleotides: 12.

The chain has TRBV15 and TRBJ1-5; a weak D match, TRBD1 (6 bases). With 8 bases removed from V and 4 bases from J, the gap between germline ends came to 12 bases. This CDR3 has 13 amino acids. The germline V gene has CDR1 LNHNV and CDR2 YYDKDF (reference sequence). CDR3 sequence (DNA): TGTGCCACCGCGGGAGGGGGAAATCAGCCCCAGCATTTT. Its protein product is CATAGGGNQPQHF.

The chain couples TRBV5-1 to TRBJ2-7, with 8 nucleotides matching TRBD1. V was pared by 3 bases and J by 0 bases, with 8 bases of the junction left unmatched. Germline V gene lookup returns CDR1 SGHRS and CDR2 YFSETQ. The length of the CDR3 is 16 residues. The CDR3 nucleotides are TGCGCCAGCAGCTGGGATCCGACAGGGGCCTCCTACGAGCAGTACTTC. This translates into CASSWDPTGASYEQYF.

This clonotype was picked up many times. The chain employs TRBV6-2 or TRBV6-3 and TRBJ2-1; D unclear. V shed 0 bases and J shed 8 bases, with 11 bases lying between them. The CDR3 runs 14 residues. CDR1 is MNHEY, CDR2 SVGEGT, per germline. As DNA, the CDR3 is TGTGCCAGCAGTTACTCGGGCAGGTCGGATGAGCAGTTCTTC. Amino acid sequence: CASSYSGRSDEQFF.

This clonotype was seen a few times. V is TRBV12-3 or TRBV12-4 and J is TRBJ2-3; no clear D gene. The V gene lost 7 bases and the J gene lost 4 bases, with 6 bases spanning the gap. The length of the CDR3 is 11 residues. CDR3 loop: CASIWADTQYF. CDR3 bases: TGTGCCAGCATTTGGGCAGATACGCAGTATTTT.

This clonotype was counted at least ten times. The genes are TRBV28 and TRBJ2-6; 9 bases fit TRBD1. CDR1 and CDR2 from the germline V gene are MDHEN and SYDVKM. V shed 4 bases and J 1 base; nucleotides not matched to a gene: 11. The CDR3 consists of 19 residues. The CDR3 DNA follows: TGTGCCAGCAGTTCCGACGTCCCGGGACAGGGTTCTGGGGCCAACGTCCTGACTTTC. Protein product: CASSSDVPGQGSGANVLTF.

This clonotype was observed many times. The chain carries TRBV7-9 and TRBJ2-7, with D unresolved. Trimming left V 0 bases short and J 2 bases short, with 8 bases between. The CDR3 has 14 residues. Germline values: CDR1 SEHNR, CDR2 FQNEAQ (reference sequence). In nucleotides, the CDR3 is TGTGCCAGCAGCTTAGCGCAACTAACCTACGAGCAGTACTTC. It specifies CASSLAQLTYEQYF. Variable domain in full (rest from reference TRBV7-9 and TRBJ2-7): DTGVSQNPRHKITKRGQNVTFRCDPISEHNRLYWYRQTLGQGPEFLTYFQNEAQLEKSRLLSDRFSAERPKGSFSTLEIQRTEQGDSAMYLCASSLAQLTYEQYFGPGTRLTVT.